These 23 T cell receptor beta chains came from one sample sequenced in a study of shared clonotypes between healthy human individuals. Using immunoSEQ multiplex PCR, the repertoire was profiled, and TCRdb retains in-frame clones only, with some absent. The data hold a few hundred thousand clones, with around 97% observed a single time. The sequencing input was naive CD4+ T cells sorted from blood. Subset described: CD45RA+ positively selected. These receptor sequences come from a woman in her twenties or thirties in good health.

V usage is TRBV6-6 and J usage is TRBJ2-1, with TRBD2 identical over 7 bases. From germline, CDR1 is MNHNY and CDR2 SVGAGI (reference sequence). The CDR3 runs to 16 residues. V lost 0 bases and J lost 2; bases outside the gene matches: 4. The CDR3 DNA is TGTGCCAGCAGTTACTCGACTAGCCGACCCTACAATGAGCAGTTCTTC. Translation gives CASSYSTSRPYNEQFF.

The chain is built from TRBV7-9 and TRBJ2-1, with 9 bases matching TRBD1. The V segment lost 1 base and the J segment 3 bases; nucleotides outside the gene matches: 10. This CDR3 comprises 18 residues. Per germline, CDR1 SEHNR and CDR2 FQNEAQ (reference sequence). The CDR3 loop reads CASSLVHTRDRDYNEQFF. Written as DNA, the CDR3 is TGTGCCAGCAGCTTAGTCCACACGCGGGACAGGGACTACAATGAGCAGTTCTTC.

The genes are TRBV5-1 and TRBJ1-1, with TRBD1 matching 8 bases. Looked up from germline, CDR1 is SGHRS and CDR2 is YFSETQ. The CDR3 is made up of 16 amino acids. V lost 3 bases and J lost 4; bases outside the gene matches: 11. DNA of the CDR3: TGCGCCAGCAGCTCGGGTAGTGTTACAGGGGGCACTGAAGCTTTCTTT. Translating gives CASSSGSVTGGTEAFF.

This rearrangement joins TRBV9 to TRBJ1-4; no firm D call. This CDR3 has 15 residues. CDR1 and CDR2 (germline): SGDLS, YYNGEE. V gave up 0 bases and J gave up 0 bases, with 6 bases separating them. DNA of the CDR3: TGTGCCAGCAGCGTAGCCCCAACAACTAATGAAAAACTGTTTTTT. This gives the protein CASSVAPTTNEKLFF.

This chain connects TRBV7-7 to TRBJ2-1, with 9 positions matching TRBD1. This CDR3 is 15 amino acids long. The V and J ends lost 1 base and 8 bases, in that order; junction bases with no gene match: 6. From germline, CDR1 is SSHAT and CDR2 FNYEAQ (reference sequence). Here the CDR3 reads CASSLGTGVMDEQFF. In DNA form, the CDR3 reads TGTGCCAGCAGCTTAGGGACAGGGGTAATGGATGAGCAGTTCTTC. The entire variable domain, with the rest obtained from reference TRBV7-7 and TRBJ2-1, is as follows: GAGVSQSPRYKVTKRGQDVTLRCDPISSHATLYWYQQALGQGPEFLTYFNYEAQPDKSGLPSDRFSAERPEGSISTLTIQRTEQRDSAMYRCASSLGTGVMDEQFFGPGTRLTVL.

This clone was observed a single time. The CDR3 protein is CASSKRTPGDYPLGYEQYF. CDR3 bases: TGTGCCAGCAGCAAACGAACTCCCGGGGACTACCCCCTCGGCTACGAGCAGTACTTC. The V and J genes are TRBV21-1 and TRBJ2-7; TRBD2, the table's D call, was not compared with the DNA. TRBV21-1 is assigned pseudogene status. The CDR3 is made up of 19 amino acids.

The V call is TRBV5-6, the J call TRBJ2-3, with D perhaps matching TRBD2 (5 bases). The CDR3 consists of 15 residues. Germline V gene lookup returns CDR1 SGHDT and CDR2 YYEEEE. V was cut by 2 bases and J by 2 bases, with 12 bases left in between. CDR3 nucleotides: TGTGCCAGCAGCTTCAGCGGTAGAAACACAGATACGCAGTATTTT. The encoded protein is CASSFSGRNTDTQYF.

This clone showed up just once. The chain couples TRBV28 to TRBJ1-5, with TRBD1 identical over 10 bases. Losses at the gene ends were 5 bases for V and 9 bases for J; bases not matched to a gene: 7. Germline values: CDR1 MDHEN, CDR2 SYDVKM. The CDR3 consists of 14 residues. In DNA, the CDR3 is TGTGCCAGCAGTCTCGGACAGGGGGGCCCGCCCCAGCATTTT. Translating gives CASSLGQGGPPQHF.

The chain couples TRBV5-1 to TRBJ2-4; 7 nucleotides align to TRBD1. Germline CDR1 reads SGHRS; CDR2 reads YFSETQ. This CDR3 spans 16 amino acids. Trimming cost V 4 bases and J 7 bases; bases outside gene matches: 14. For the CDR3, the DNA is TGCGCCAGCAGCCGAGGGGGCTTACAGGATTCGAACATTCAGTACTTC. Protein sequence: CASSRGGLQDSNIQYF.

This clone was observed once. This chain connects TRBV7-8 to TRBJ2-3; 10 nucleotides line up with TRBD2. Germline V gene lookup returns CDR1 SGHVS and CDR2 FQNEAQ. There are 16 residues in the CDR3. The V and J ends lost 1 base and 3 bases, in that order; junction bases with no gene match: 4. The CDR3 spells CASSLVLAGATDTQYF. The CDR3 DNA sequence: TGTGCCAGCAGCTTAGTCCTAGCGGGAGCTACAGATACGCAGTATTTT.

The rearrangement joins TRBV5-1 to TRBJ2-6; D not certain. The germline CDR1 and CDR2 sequences are SGHRS and YFSETQ. The CDR3 runs to 14 residues. Trimming stripped 5 bases from V and 2 bases from J, with 8 bases between. CDR3 nucleotides: TGCGCCAGCAGAACATTTGCTGGGGCCAACGTCCTGACTTTC. Translation: CASRTFAGANVLTF.

This clone came up once. CDR3 region: CASSTRDRWNNEQFF. The CDR3 bases are TGTGCCAGCAGCACGAGGGACAGGTGGAACAATGAGCAGTTCTTC. The chain employs TRBV7-9 and TRBJ2-1; TRBD1 matches 8 bases. The CDR3 length is 15 residues. Germline CDR1 reads SEHNR; CDR2 reads FQNEAQ (reference sequence). Trimming cost V 5 bases and J 5 bases; bases outside gene matches: 8.

CDR3: CASSLVGTSTEQYF. Here the CDR3 DNA reads TGCGCCAGCAGCTTGGTCGGGACTAGCACCGAGCAGTACTTC. This rearrangement joins TRBV5-1 to TRBJ2-7, with 9 bases identical to TRBD2. The germline CDR1 and CDR2 sequences are SGHRS and YFSETQ. Trimming at V came to 0 bases and at J to 6 bases, leaving 4 bases not matched to a gene. This CDR3 is 14 amino acids long.

The V call is TRBV19, the J call TRBJ2-1; D remains ambiguous. Germline CDR1 LNHDA, CDR2 SQIVND (reference sequence). The CDR3 has 16 residues. Trimming cost V 5 bases and J 2 bases, with 16 bases left between them. The CDR3 nucleotides read TGTGCCAGTAGTGAAACGATCGGCATAACCTACAATGAGCAGTTCTTC. This sequence encodes CASSETIGITYNEQFF.

The gene calls are TRBV5-4 and TRBJ2-4, with D possibly TRBD1 on 5 matching bases. The germline V and J ends were trimmed by 1 base and 3 bases, with 8 bases remaining between them. In germline, CDR1 is SGHNT, CDR2 YYREEE (reference sequence). This CDR3 is 14 amino acids long. CDR3 sequence: CASSLRQGKNIQYF. CDR3 DNA: TGTGCCAGCAGCTTGAGGCAGGGCAAAAACATTCAGTACTTC.

CDR3: CASSFTQRAPQHF. The CDR3 coding sequence is TGTGCCAGCAGTTTCACCCAGCGGGCGCCCCAGCATTTT. V and J are TRBV6-1 and TRBJ1-5; D ambiguous. The V gene's germline CDR1 is MNHNS and CDR2 SASEGT. Trimming took off 5 bases at V and 9 bases at J, with 14 bases between the two ends. This CDR3 is 13 amino acids long.

The chain couples TRBV2 to TRBJ2-4; 13 bases are a match to TRBD2. This CDR3 has 16 amino acids. J lost 4 bases, V lost 6 bases, and 6 bases had no gene match. Germline loops: CDR1 SNHLY, CDR2 FYNNEI. CDR3 loop: CASRKLLAGGKNIQYF. The CDR3 bases are TGTGCCAGCAGGAAGTTACTAGCGGGAGGGAAAAACATTCAGTACTTC.

The V and J genes are TRBV6-4 and TRBJ2-3; D possibly corresponds to TRBD2 (6 bases). CDR3 length: 15 residues. From germline, CDR1 is MRHNA and CDR2 SNTAGT. Deletions cut 8 bases from V and 1 base from J, with 16 bases between. The CDR3 spells CASAKSGGGTDTQYF. The CDR3, as DNA: TGTGCCAGCGCTAAGTCAGGCGGGGGCACAGATACGCAGTATTTT.

CDR3 sequence (DNA): TGTGCCAGCAGCTTGTTGGGGAGAGGGGGTAATCAGCCCCAGCATTTT. Its translation is CASSLLGRGGNQPQHF. This chain connects TRBV5-6 to TRBJ1-5; D may be TRBD1 (6 bases). The germline CDR1 and CDR2 sequences are SGHDT and YYEEEE. The CDR3 loop spans 16 amino acids. Trimming left V 1 base short and J 4 bases short, with 15 bases between.

The V and J genes are TRBV5-1 and TRBJ2-1, with TRBD1 identical over 8 bases. V was clipped by 4 bases and J by 9 bases; unmatched bases: 9. This CDR3 comprises 14 residues. Looked up from germline, CDR1 is SGHRS and CDR2 is YFSETQ. CDR3 in DNA: TGCGCCAGCAGCGTATTCACAGGGGGGAGTGAGCAGTTCTTC. It is translated as CASSVFTGGSEQFF.

The V and J genes are TRBV18 and TRBJ2-5, with D tentatively TRBD2 (6 bases). Germline lookup yields CDR1 KGHSH and CDR2 LQKENI. This CDR3 spans 15 amino acids. V was cut by 6 bases and J by 2 bases, with 16 bases left in between. The CDR3 DNA is TGTGCCAGCTCGCCTCAGCGGGCGGCTCAAGAGACCCAGTACTTC. Protein: CASSPQRAAQETQYF. Variable domain in full (rest from reference TRBV18 and TRBJ2-5): NAGVMQNPRHLVRRRGQEARLRCSPMKGHSHVYWYRQLPEEGLKFMVYLQKENIIDESGMPKERFSAEFPKEGPSILRIQQVVRGDSAAYFCASSPQRAAQETQYFGPGTRLLVL.

The chain couples TRBV19 to TRBJ2-7, with 9 bases identical to TRBD2. Germline V gives CDR1 LNHDA, CDR2 SQIVND (reference sequence). There are 14 residues in the CDR3. V lost 7 bases, J lost 2 bases, and 6 bases stayed unmatched. CDR3 in amino acids: CASKTTSGAYEQYF. CDR3 nucleotide sequence: TGTGCCAGTAAGACGACTAGCGGTGCCTACGAGCAGTACTTC.

The chain joins TRBV5-1 to TRBJ1-1, with 10 bases aligning to TRBD1. Trimming at V came to 3 bases and at J to 8 bases, leaving 4 bases not matched to a gene. Per germline, CDR1 SGHRS and CDR2 YFSETQ. The CDR3 length is 13 residues. As DNA, the CDR3 is TGCGCCAGCAGCTCGGGACAGGGGAGGGAAGCTTTCTTT. Amino acid sequence: CASSSGQGREAFF. Variable domain in full (rest from reference TRBV5-1 and TRBJ1-1): KAGVTQTPRYLIKTRGQQVTLSCSPISGHRSVSWYQQTPGQGLQFLFEYFSETQRNKGNFPGRFSGRQFSNSRSEMNVSTLELGDSALYLCASSSGQGREAFFGQGTRLTVV.